This entry concerns a single TCR beta chain. This record belongs to a study of blood T cells in healthy people across ages. The CDR3 spans 13 residues. V trimming: 5 bases; J trimming: 5 bases; junction bases outside the gene matches: 2. Germline CDR1 reads MNHEY; CDR2 reads SVGAGI. Together with a sample-barcoded 5' primer, a J-beta primer mix was included in a second PCR lasting roughly 6 to 12 cycles. Each CDR3 protein is one row after TCRdb ran MiXCR on the 5' RACE reads. The sample yields around 1,900,000 distinct CDR3 sequences, more than 35% seen once. The clonotype originates from a human donor in good health. The genes are TRBV6-5 and TRBJ1-1; TRBD1 aligns across 10 bases. The sample consisted of blood. The CDR3 spells CASSMGQGTEAFF. In DNA form, the CDR3 reads TGTGCCAGCAGTATGGGACAGGGGACTGAAGCTTTCTTT.